Many counts were recorded for the clone carrying this T cell receptor beta chain. The CDR3 consists of 17 residues. V dropped 0 bases and J dropped 1 base, with 14 bases sitting between them. CDR1 is SGHRS and CDR2 is YFSETQ in the germline V gene. Before being chosen for sequencing, patients had shown CD8+CD57+ cell expansion by flow cytometry. The sample originates from a study of CD8+CD57+ T cells in acquired aplastic anemia. The template used for profiling TCR beta VDJ and CDR3 was genomic DNA. From the reads, TCRdb called clonotypes with MiXCR, one entry per CDR3 protein. The table records about 180,000 distinct CDR3 sequences, roughly 60% of them present only once.

The chain uses TRBV5-1 and TRBJ1-5; D is unresolved. Specimen: sorted CD4+, CD8+, or CD8+CD57+ T cells (not recorded which) from PBMCs. The TCR sequence derives from a human donor with aplastic anemia. As DNA, the CDR3 is TGCGCCAGCAGCTTGGCCGCGGTTGGGGAAAGCAATCAGCCCCAGCATTTT. Translating it yields CASSLAAVGESNQPQHF.